These 26 T cell receptor beta chains were sequenced from one sample in a study of blood T cell repertoires in COVID-19. This table comes from immunoSEQ multiplex PCR, and its TCRdb copy is limited to in-frame clones, with some not included. The data contain approximately 200,000 clones, 85% of them singletons. Material for sequencing was PBMCs or T cells enriched from blood (not recorded which). Receptors originate from a man aged 40-50 years who had recovered from COVID-19.

The chain links TRBV5-1 to TRBJ2-3, with 7 bases aligning to TRBD2. The trim removed 5 bases at V and 0 bases at J, leaving 9 bases unmatched. CDR3 length: 16 amino acids. Germline CDR1 and CDR2: SGHRS and YFSETQ. Here the CDR3 reads CASRKGLVGSTDTQYF. The CDR3 DNA is TGCGCCAGCAGGAAAGGACTAGTTGGTAGCACAGATACGCAGTATTTT.

The V and J genes are TRBV10-3 and TRBJ2-7; 10 nucleotides match TRBD2. Germline trimming cut 6 bases from V and 6 bases from J; bases unmatched to any gene: 8. The CDR3 runs to 14 residues. Germline V lookup: CDR1 ENHRY, CDR2 SYGVKD. The CDR3 nucleotides read TGTGCCATCAGCTCCACCGGGACTAGCGCCGAGCAGTACTTC. It specifies CAISSTGTSAEQYF.

This clone was seen once. This chain joins TRBV9 and TRBJ2-5; D is possibly TRBD2 (6 bases). This CDR3 has 16 residues. V shed 4 bases and J shed 2 bases, with 18 bases lying between them. CDR1 SGDLS and CDR2 YYNGEE come from the germline V gene. CDR3 DNA sequence: TGTGCCAGCAGCCCCTCGGCGGGGACGGTGCAAGAGACCCAGTACTTC. Protein sequence: CASSPSAGTVQETQYF.

The chain employs TRBV27 and TRBJ2-7; TRBD2 might be the D (6 bases). This CDR3 is 15 amino acids long. Germline V gives CDR1 MNHEY, CDR2 SMNVEV (reference sequence). Trimming took 2 bases from V and 0 from J, leaving 11 bases between them. The CDR3 DNA reads TGTGCCAGCAGTTTAGCGGGGCCGAGCTCCTACGAGCAGTACTTC. Amino acids: CASSLAGPSSYEQYF.

This rearrangement joins TRBV7-9 to TRBJ1-4, with TRBD1 matching 12 bases. V lost 2 bases to trimming and J lost 7 bases; unmatched junction nucleotides: 11. CDR3 length: 18 amino acids. From germline, CDR1 is SEHNR and CDR2 FQNEAQ (reference sequence). In nucleotides, the CDR3 is TGTGCCAGCAGCTTATTCGGGACAGGGGGCGCATTCAGTGAAAAACTGTTTTTT. This codes for CASSLFGTGGAFSEKLFF. Using reference TRBV7-9 and TRBJ1-4 for the parts outside the CDR3, the full variable domain is DTGVSQNPRHKITKRGQNVTFRCDPISEHNRLYWYRQTLGQGPEFLTYFQNEAQLEKSRLLSDRFSAERPKGSFSTLEIQRTEQGDSAMYLCASSLFGTGGAFSEKLFFGSGTQLSVL.

The chain links TRBV6-5 to TRBJ2-3; 7 positions match TRBD1. The germline CDR1 and CDR2 sequences are MNHEY and SVGAGI. There are 13 residues in the CDR3. The J segment lost 4 bases and the V segment lost 5 bases, leaving 3 bases of the junction unmatched. Here the CDR3 reads CASSKTGADTQYF. CDR3 DNA: TGTGCCAGCAGTAAAACAGGGGCAGATACGCAGTATTTT.

This clone was counted once. The V and J genes are TRBV7-9 and TRBJ2-5; 9 bases match TRBD2. Germline V gives CDR1 SEHNR, CDR2 FQNEAQ (reference sequence). The CDR3 loop spans 16 amino acids. V shed 4 bases, J shed 0 bases, and the junction held 6 bases outside the gene matches. CDR3 sequence (DNA): TGTGCCAGCAGCTCCGTCCGGACTAGCGACCAAGAGACCCAGTACTTC. Translation gives CASSSVRTSDQETQYF.

This CDR3 is CASKQRSGTSGRPGNEQFF. The CDR3 region has the DNA TGTGCCAGCAAACAACGATCCGGGACTAGCGGGAGGCCAGGCAATGAGCAGTTCTTC. The chain combines TRBV27 with TRBJ2-1; TRBD2 agrees at 15 bases. This CDR3 comprises 19 residues. V lost 7 bases to trimming and J lost 6 bases; unmatched junction nucleotides: 16. Germline V gene lookup returns CDR1 MNHEY and CDR2 SMNVEV (reference sequence).

V gene TRBV6-5 combines with J gene TRBJ2-2; D not certain. V was shortened by 5 bases and J by 5 bases, with 15 bases between the two germline ends. The germline gives CDR1 MNHEY, CDR2 SVGAGI. This CDR3 has 15 residues. CDR3 protein: CASSTTSLPTGELFF. CDR3 nucleotide sequence: TGTGCCAGCAGTACTACTTCGCTACCAACCGGGGAGCTGTTTTTT.

This chain connects TRBV7-2 to TRBJ2-1, with 14 nucleotides matching TRBD2. Per the germline V gene, CDR1 is SGHTA and CDR2 is FQGNSA. J gave up 7 bases and V 2 bases, and 4 bases lay outside the gene matches. This CDR3 has 16 amino acids. The CDR3 DNA follows: TGTGCCAGCAGCTTACGACTAGCGGGAGGGCAGAATGAGCAGTTCTTC. It yields the protein CASSLRLAGGQNEQFF.

This rearrangement joins TRBV4-1 to TRBJ2-5; TRBD2 aligns across 10 bases. The CDR3 consists of 18 residues. Looked up from germline, CDR1 is MGHRA and CDR2 is YSYEKL. The V segment lost 0 bases and the J segment 5 bases; nucleotides outside the gene matches: 12. DNA of the CDR3: TGCGCCAGCAGCCAAGATCGGTCTAGCGGGAGTGTGTGGGAGACCCAGTACTTC. This translates into CASSQDRSSGSVWETQYF.

The CDR3 sequence is CAWSPDSNYGYTF. The CDR3 bases are TGTGCCTGGAGTCCGGACAGTAACTATGGCTACACCTTC. V usage is TRBV30 and J usage is TRBJ1-2; weak D call: TRBD1 (6 bases). The CDR3 spans 13 residues. Trimming stripped 2 bases from V and 1 base from J, with 8 bases between. Germline V gene lookup returns CDR1 GTSNPN and CDR2 SVGIG (reference sequence).

V usage is TRBV7-8 and J usage is TRBJ2-2; TRBD1 is a possible D gene (6 bases). The CDR3 is made up of 16 amino acids. The V end was cut by 4 bases, the J end by 6 bases, with 18 bases between. CDR1 is SGHVS, CDR2 FQNEAQ, per germline. The CDR3 nucleotides read TGTGCCAGCAGCTCCACAGGGATTCTTTCCCCCGGGGAGCTGTTTTTT. The encoded protein is CASSSTGILSPGELFF.

The rearrangement uses TRBV3-1 (or the pseudogene TRBV3-2) and TRBJ2-7; TRBD2 matches 11 bases. V dropped 6 bases and J dropped 4; count of bases not matched to a gene: 8. Germline CDR1 and CDR2: LGHDT and YNNKEL (reference sequence). This CDR3 is built from 15 residues. The CDR3 nucleotides are TGTGCCAGCAGTCCAGGGACTAGCGGAAGATACGAGCAGTACTTC. Translated: CASSPGTSGRYEQYF.

The chain is built from TRBV18 and TRBJ2-3, with 15 bases that match TRBD2. CDR1 is KGHSH and CDR2 is LQKENI in the germline V gene. CDR3 length: 18 residues. Unmatched junction bases numbered 14, after V lost 10 bases and J lost 3 bases. The CDR3 spells CATQAGTSGRSGTDTQYF. CDR3 DNA: TGTGCCACCCAAGCCGGGACTAGCGGGAGGTCAGGAACAGATACGCAGTATTTT.

The gene calls are TRBV29-1 and TRBJ2-1; 8 bases agree with TRBD1. The CDR3 has 15 residues. The V segment lost 3 bases and the J segment 10 bases; nucleotides outside the gene matches: 14. Germline V gene data show CDR1 as SQVTM and CDR2 as ANQGSEA. CDR3 bases: TGCAGCGTTGATCTTCGGACAGGGAGCTCGCGGGAGCAGTTCTTC. Translating it yields CSVDLRTGSSREQFF.

The rearrangement joins TRBV28 to TRBJ1-5; 7 bases fit TRBD1. Germline lookup yields CDR1 MDHEN and CDR2 SYDVKM. V was pared by 6 bases and J by 0 bases, with 5 bases of the junction left unmatched. The CDR3 is 15 residues long. The CDR3 loop reads CASRPQGTSNQPQHF. CDR3 nucleotides: TGTGCCAGCAGACCACAGGGGACTAGCAATCAGCCCCAGCATTTT.

The chain couples TRBV5-5 to TRBJ2-7; maybe TRBD1 (7 bases). The CDR3 loop spans 16 amino acids. Germline V gene data show CDR1 as SGHKS and CDR2 as YYEKEE (reference sequence). Trimming removed 0 bases at V and 3 bases at J, with 16 bases between. This CDR3 reads CASSLEGAGSIYEQYF. CDR3 nucleotides: TGTGCCAGCAGCTTGGAGGGGGCGGGATCGATCTACGAGCAGTACTTC.

This clone has a single count. The CDR3, as DNA: TGTGCCAGCAGAAACAGGGCTGGAAACACCATATATTTT. It codes for CASRNRAGNTIYF. This rearrangement joins TRBV27 to TRBJ1-3; D is possibly TRBD1 (6 bases). The CDR3 is 13 residues long. V was pared by 6 bases and J by 2 bases, with 8 bases between. Germline V gene lookup returns CDR1 MNHEY and CDR2 SMNVEV (reference sequence).

J is TRBJ1-2 and V is TRBV30; 11 bases are shared with TRBD1. Unmatched junction bases numbered 12, after V lost 3 bases and J lost 3 bases. This CDR3 contains 17 residues. Per the germline V gene, CDR1 is GTSNPN and CDR2 is SVGIG (reference sequence). The CDR3 sequence is CAWRAGWTGGEDYGYTF. CDR3 nucleotides: TGTGCCTGGAGGGCAGGTTGGACAGGGGGCGAGGACTATGGCTACACCTTC.

This chain joins TRBV7-9 and TRBJ1-2; D ambiguous. The CDR3 is 15 amino acids. V was cut by 0 bases and J by 0 bases, with 8 bases left in between. Germline V CDR1 and CDR2: SEHNR, FQNEAQ (reference sequence). This CDR3 reads CASSLAREANYGYTF. The CDR3 nucleotides read TGTGCCAGCAGCTTAGCTCGGGAAGCTAACTATGGCTACACCTTC.

The rearrangement joins TRBV21-1 to TRBJ1-1; TRBD1, the table's D call, was not compared with the DNA. TRBV21-1 corresponds to a pseudogene. The CDR3 runs 14 residues. CDR3 in DNA: TGTGCCAGCAGTCTCCGACAGTTGAACACTGAAGCTTTCTTT. As protein: CASSLRQLNTEAFF.

This sequence joins TRBV30 and TRBJ1-5; no definite D call. Germline V gives CDR1 GTSNPN, CDR2 SVGIG (reference sequence). CDR3 length: 12 residues. Trimming stripped 5 bases from V and 1 base from J, with 6 bases between. The CDR3 protein is CAWSESNQPQHF. CDR3 DNA sequence: TGTGCCTGGTCGGAGAGCAATCAGCCCCAGCATTTT.

This clone showed up just a few times. The chain is built from TRBV2 and TRBJ1-4; possibly TRBD1 for D (6 bases). The CDR3 is 12 residues long. Trimming shortened V by 1 base and J by 11 bases, and 8 bases separated the two germline ends. The germline V gene has CDR1 SNHLY and CDR2 FYNNEI. In nucleotides, the CDR3 is TGTGCCAGCAGTGAAGGGGGGCGGAAACTGTTTTTT. Encoded protein: CASSEGGRKLFF.

The chain employs TRBV6-5 and TRBJ2-7; D not resolved. The germline V gene has CDR1 MNHEY and CDR2 SVGAGI. This CDR3 is 14 amino acids long. V lost 4 bases and J lost 6, with 16 bases in between. The CDR3 spells CASSSARGFGEQYF. The DNA for the CDR3 is TGTGCCAGCAGTTCAGCCCGCGGTTTCGGCGAGCAGTACTTC.

The genes are TRBV5-5 and TRBJ1-2, with D perhaps TRBD1 (5 bases). Germline V lookup: CDR1 SGHKS, CDR2 YYEKEE (reference sequence). V was pared by 5 bases and J by 6 bases, with 17 bases between. This CDR3 spans 14 amino acids. The chain's CDR3 is CASSSAGGLHGYTF. DNA of the CDR3: TGTGCCAGCAGTTCTGCCGGGGGTCTACATGGCTACACCTTC.